What follows are 9 T cell receptor beta chains derived from one specimen sequenced in a study of shared clonotypes between healthy human individuals. Sequenced by immunoSEQ multiplex PCR; TCRdb stores in-frame clones only, minus some. The table has some 2,100,000 clones, approximately 94% seen once. Naive CD8 populations comprised CD45RO-negative cells positively selected for CCR7, excluding terminally differentiated effector memory CD45RA+ cells. Sequencing input: naive CD8+ T cells from PBMCs. The receptor source for this set is a man aged 18 to 30 in good health. Some clones in this sample may be carry-over from other donors' samples.

The V call is TRBV5-1, the J call TRBJ2-7; 7 positions agree with TRBD1. Unmatched junction bases numbered 9, after V lost 3 bases and J lost 6 bases. This CDR3 has 14 amino acids. Germline V gives CDR1 SGHRS, CDR2 YFSETQ. The CDR3 DNA is TGCGCCAGCAGCTACGACAGGGTTTTCTCCGAGCAGTACTTC. It translates to CASSYDRVFSEQYF.

CDR3 bases: TGTGCCAGCAGACAGGCGGGACACCTTCTGACTCCCTACGAGCAGTACTTC. This sequence encodes CASRQAGHLLTPYEQYF. The chain links TRBV5-4 to TRBJ2-7; the D call may be TRBD1 or TRBD2 (6 bases each). Germline V lookup: CDR1 SGHNT, CDR2 YYREEE (reference sequence). This CDR3 is built from 17 residues. The V end lost 5 bases, the J end lost 2 bases, and 23 bases lay between the germline ends.

The genes are TRBV27 and TRBJ2-1; 12 nucleotides line up with TRBD2. Germline loops: CDR1 MNHEY, CDR2 SMNVEV (reference sequence). V was pared by 1 base and J by 8 bases, with 3 bases of the junction left unmatched. This CDR3 has 15 amino acids. The CDR3 DNA is TGTGCCAGCAGTTTATGGACTAGCGGGACGGATGAGCAGTTCTTC. This sequence encodes CASSLWTSGTDEQFF.

The V gene is TRBV7-9, the J gene TRBJ2-3; the match to TRBD2 covers 11 bases. With 8 bases clipped from V and 4 bases from J, the junction kept 14 bases outside the gene matches. Germline V gene lookup returns CDR1 SEHNR and CDR2 FQNEAQ (reference sequence). This CDR3 region has 17 residues. The CDR3 DNA reads as TGTGCCAGCGCCCCCAGTATAGCGGGAGGGCCGGCAGATACGCAGTATTTT. Amino acid sequence: CASAPSIAGGPADTQYF.

The J gene is TRBJ2-7, the V gene TRBV28; 8 bases map to TRBD1. The V and J ends lost 4 bases and 4 bases, in that order; junction bases with no gene match: 6. The CDR3 runs to 14 residues. Looked up from germline, CDR1 is MDHEN and CDR2 is SYDVKM. The CDR3 sequence is CASSYGTGAYEQYF. CDR3 sequence (DNA): TGTGCCAGCAGTTATGGGACAGGCGCGTACGAGCAGTACTTC.

The chain is built from TRBV25-1 and TRBJ2-7; D is perhaps TRBD1 (6 bases). Germline V gene data show CDR1 as MGHDK and CDR2 as SYGVNS. Between the trimmed V and J ends, which lost 10 bases and 0 bases, there was a span of 19 bases. The CDR3 length is 15 residues. The chain's CDR3 is CATESTQGPSYEQYF. CDR3 sequence (DNA): TGTGCCACCGAAAGCACCCAGGGGCCCTCCTACGAGCAGTACTTC.

V and J are TRBV29-1 and TRBJ1-2; D remains unclear. CDR3 length: 12 amino acids. Germline loops: CDR1 SQVTM, CDR2 ANQGSEA. V shed 8 bases and J shed 8 bases, with 18 bases lying between them. CDR3 bases: TGCAGCACCCGCGGAGGGTTCGGGGGCTACACCTTC. Its translation is CSTRGGFGGYTF.

This chain uses TRBV5-6 with TRBJ2-2; unclear D gene. Germline V gene data show CDR1 as SGHDT and CDR2 as YYEEEE. The CDR3 has 13 amino acids. Trimming shortened V by 2 bases and J by 2 bases, and 4 bases separated the two germline ends. DNA of the CDR3: TGTGCCAGCAGCTTCGGAAACACCGGGGAGCTGTTTTTT. Amino acids: CASSFGNTGELFF.

This clone turned up a few times. This sample includes further DNA sequences coding for the same CDR3. The genes are TRBV5-1 and TRBJ1-1; D remains unclear. The length of the CDR3 is 14 residues. Per the germline V gene, CDR1 is SGHRS and CDR2 is YFSETQ. Trimming pared 1 base from V and 0 bases from J, leaving 7 bases between. The CDR3 sequence: CASSLRQLNTEAFF. The DNA of the CDR3 is TGCGCCAGCAGCTTGAGGCAGCTGAACACTGAAGCTTTCTTT.